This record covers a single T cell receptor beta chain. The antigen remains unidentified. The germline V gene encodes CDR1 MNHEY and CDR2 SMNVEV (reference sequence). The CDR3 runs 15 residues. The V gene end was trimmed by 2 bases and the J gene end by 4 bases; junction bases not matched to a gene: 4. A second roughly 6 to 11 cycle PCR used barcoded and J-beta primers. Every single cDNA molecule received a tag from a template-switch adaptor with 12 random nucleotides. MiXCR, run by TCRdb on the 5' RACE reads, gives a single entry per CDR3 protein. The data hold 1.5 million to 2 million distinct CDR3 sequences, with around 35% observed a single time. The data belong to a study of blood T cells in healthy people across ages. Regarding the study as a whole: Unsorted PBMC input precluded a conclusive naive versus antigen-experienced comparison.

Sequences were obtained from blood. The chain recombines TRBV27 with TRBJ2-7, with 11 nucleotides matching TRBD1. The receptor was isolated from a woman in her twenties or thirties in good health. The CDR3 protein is CASSLNGDRGYEQYF. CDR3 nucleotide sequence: TGTGCCAGCAGTTTAAATGGGGACAGGGGGTACGAGCAGTACTTC.